This TCR beta chain was found in a study of T cell repertoires in cytomegalovirus infection. For the study at large: Signatures in public TCR beta sequences pointed to both CMV infection and matching HLA type.

In this sample, this clonotype turned up a few times. Its antigen is still unknown. The study, taken as a whole, reports: Carriers of CMV and the relevant HLA type were discriminated by public TCR beta frequency. HLA-C-restricted TCR beta clonotypes specific for CMV led the ex vivo response.

Each CDR3 protein is one row after TCRdb ran MiXCR on the reads. The repertoire holds fewer than 1,000,000 distinct CDR3 sequences, with roughly 31% as singletons. This CDR3 comprises 16 residues. V dropped 1 base and J dropped 0 bases, with 12 bases sitting between them. CDR1 is SGHVS, CDR2 FQNEAQ, per germline. This chain joins TRBV7-8 and TRBJ1-2, with D unclear. The receptor was isolated from a human donor in good health (CMV status not recorded). Some clones in this sample may be carry-over from other donors' samples. The sample in question was cultured CD8+ T cells from PBMCs, obtained from culture after CMV antigen stimulation. The chain's CDR3 is CASSLGGRSPNYGYTF. The CDR3 DNA follows: TGTGCCAGCAGCTTAGGCGGCAGGTCCCCTAACTATGGCTACACCTTC.